This TCR beta chain was obtained from a study of a mutant IDH1 vaccine in newly diagnosed glioma. Whole-study context: Patients' prior therapy spanned radiotherapy, temozolomide, or both; most underwent both. Visit timing is recorded as week 35 for V12 and week 47 for V13.

The assay was immunoSEQ multiplex PCR, and TCRdb's table has in-frame clones only and misses some. This sample carries roughly 13,000 clones, around 80% of them seen once, and the ten largest clones take roughly 4%. For this clone: Its target is not known. Mismatch with germline at one junction end may stem from a read error.

Time point defined: week 47, end of study. Vaccinated patients received 300 ug of mutant IDH1 20-mer peptide per dose, with topical imiquimod. The source is a woman aged 40 to 50 with glioma. The specimen comprised PBMCs, sampled from a glioma patient whose treatment included an IDH1 peptide vaccine.

CDR3 DNA: TGTGCTAGCAGCTCACGGACAGATAACACCGGGGAGCTGTTTTTT. Residues: CASSSRTDNTGELFF. The chain has TRBV7-7 and TRBJ2-2; the D gene is possibly TRBD1 (6 bases). The CDR3 extends over 15 amino acids. CDR1 is SSHAT, CDR2 FNYEAQ, per germline (reference sequence).